These T cell receptor beta chains were read from a single sample in a study of metastatic and nonmetastatic thyroid tumors. MiXCR reprocessed the PCR reads for TCRdb. The sample has roughly 20,000 clones; around 26% are singletons. Sequencing was performed on tumor tissue. These receptors were taken from a female donor with papillary thyroid cancer or a benign thyroid nodule (not recorded which). Some clones in this sample may be carry-over from other donors' samples. Both conserved end residues are part of each CDR3. Each record gives: D gene, V gene, clone size, CDR3 length, J gene, CDR3 protein, CDR3 DNA. D genes are given only for firm matches. Clone size appears in some rows only: once, few, many, or a class for an expanded clone.

d_gene: TRBD1; v_gene: TRBV20-1; abundance: medium-sized; len: 13; j_gene: TRBJ2-7; CDR3aa: CSARGTDSYEQYF; CDR3nt: TGCAGTGCTAGGGGGACAGATTCCTACGAGCAGTACTTC
d_gene: TRBD2; v_gene: TRBV27; abundance: .; len: 17; j_gene: TRBJ2-1; CDR3aa: CASSLPERAGGGRRQFF; CDR3nt: TGTGCCAGCAGTTTACCAGAGCGAGCGGGGGGGGGCAGGCGGCAGTTCTTC
d_gene: TRBD1; v_gene: TRBV6-2/TRBV6-3; abundance: .; len: 15; j_gene: TRBJ1-2; CDR3aa: CASSYSSGTDYGYTF; CDR3nt: TGTGCCAGCAGTTACTCCTCCGGGACAGATTATGGCTACACCTTC
d_gene: .; v_gene: TRBV6-1; abundance: few; len: 12; j_gene: TRBJ2-7; CDR3aa: CASRKQPYEQYF; CDR3nt: TGTGCCAGCAGGAAGCAACCCTACGAGCAGTACTTC
d_gene: .; v_gene: TRBV20-1; abundance: .; len: 16; j_gene: TRBJ2-1; CDR3aa: CSARDVWGPNYNEQFF; CDR3nt: TGCAGTGCTAGGGATGTTTGGGGACCCAACTACAATGAGCAGTTCTTC
d_gene: .; v_gene: TRBV14; abundance: many; len: 17; j_gene: TRBJ2-2; CDR3aa: CASSHPVEGYHTGELFF; CDR3nt: TGTGCCAGCAGCCATCCCGTAGAAGGGTATCACACCGGGGAGCTGTTTTTT
d_gene: .; v_gene: TRBV6-1; abundance: few; len: 13; j_gene: TRBJ1-2; CDR3aa: CASSPKNGYGYTF; CDR3nt: TGTGCCAGCAGTCCCAAGAATGGCTATGGCTACACCTTC
d_gene: TRBD1; v_gene: TRBV5-8; abundance: .; len: 12; j_gene: TRBJ1-2; CDR3aa: CASSWTGRGYTF; CDR3nt: TGTGCCAGCAGCTGGACAGGCCGTGGCTACACCTTC
d_gene: .; v_gene: TRBV7-6; abundance: .; len: 15; j_gene: TRBJ2-2; CDR3aa: CASSLATGGTGELFF; CDR3nt: TGTGCCAGCAGCTTAGCGACAGGCGGCACCGGGGAGCTGTTTTTT
d_gene: TRBD2; v_gene: TRBV5-1; abundance: .; len: 16; j_gene: TRBJ2-7; CDR3aa: CASSREGLAGGYEQYF; CDR3nt: TGCGCCAGCAGCAGAGAGGGACTAGCGGGGGGTTACGAGCAGTACTTC
d_gene: TRBD2; v_gene: TRBV11-2; abundance: .; len: 17; j_gene: TRBJ2-7; CDR3aa: CASSFHSTTSGRHEQYF; CDR3nt: TGTGCCAGCAGCTTCCACTCGACGACTAGCGGGAGACACGAGCAGTACTTC
d_gene: .; v_gene: TRBV3-1; abundance: many; len: 13; j_gene: TRBJ2-7; CDR3aa: CASSHRSFYEQYF; CDR3nt: TGTGCCAGCAGCCATCGGAGTTTTTACGAGCAGTACTTC
d_gene: .; v_gene: TRBV11-2; abundance: .; len: 16; j_gene: TRBJ1-1; CDR3aa: CASSFHGSGLNTEAFF; CDR3nt: TGTGCCAGCAGCTTTCACGGTTCGGGGTTGAACACTGAAGCCTTCTTT
d_gene: .; v_gene: TRBV10-2; abundance: few; len: 14; j_gene: TRBJ2-7; CDR3aa: CASSELAGPYEQYF; CDR3nt: TGCGCCAGCAGTGAGTTGGCTGGCCCCTACGAGCAGTACTTC
d_gene: .; v_gene: TRBV11-2; abundance: .; len: 17; j_gene: TRBJ1-2; CDR3aa: CASSLDMAGASLNGYTF; CDR3nt: TGTGCCAGCAGCTTAGATATGGCAGGGGCGAGTCTTAATGGCTACACCTTC
d_gene: TRBD1; v_gene: TRBV5-6; abundance: many; len: 19; j_gene: TRBJ1-4; CDR3aa: CASTLWGDRESGTNEKLFF; CDR3nt: TGTGCCAGCACCCTCTGGGGGGACAGGGAGTCTGGAACTAATGAAAAACTGTTTTTT
d_gene: TRBD1; v_gene: TRBV5-1; abundance: medium-sized; len: 16; j_gene: TRBJ2-7; CDR3aa: CASSLTGTGGFYEQYF; CDR3nt: TGCGCCAGCAGCTTGACCGGGACAGGGGGCTTTTACGAGCAGTACTTC
d_gene: TRBD1; v_gene: TRBV10-3; abundance: .; len: 13; j_gene: TRBJ1-2; CDR3aa: CAISDDRGDGYTF; CDR3nt: TGTGCCATCAGTGACGACAGGGGAGATGGCTACACCTTC
d_gene: .; v_gene: TRBV5-1; abundance: .; len: 13; j_gene: TRBJ1-3; CDR3aa: CASSGQAGNTIYF; CDR3nt: TGCGCCAGCAGCGGTCAGGCTGGAAACACCATATATTTT
d_gene: TRBD1; v_gene: TRBV28; abundance: few; len: 13; j_gene: TRBJ1-2; CDR3aa: CASSGRGDYGYTF; CDR3nt: TGTGCCAGCAGTGGCAGGGGGGACTATGGCTACACCTTC
d_gene: TRBD2; v_gene: TRBV11-2; abundance: once; len: 16; j_gene: TRBJ2-7; CDR3aa: CASSAASGQFGYEQYF; CDR3nt: TGTGCCAGCAGCGCCGCTAGCGGACAATTTGGGTACGAGCAGTACTTC
d_gene: TRBD2; v_gene: TRBV28; abundance: few; len: 15; j_gene: TRBJ2-7; CDR3aa: CASSPRGSGTYEQYF; CDR3nt: TGTGCCAGCAGTCCCCGGGGGAGCGGGACCTACGAGCAGTACTTC
d_gene: .; v_gene: TRBV28; abundance: .; len: 12; j_gene: TRBJ2-7; CDR3aa: CASGLQIYEQYF; CDR3nt: TGTGCCAGCGGGTTACAGATCTACGAGCAGTACTTC
d_gene: TRBD2; v_gene: TRBV10-1; abundance: few; len: 13; j_gene: TRBJ2-1; CDR3aa: CASTGTNLNEQFF; CDR3nt: TGCGCCAGCACCGGGACTAACCTCAATGAGCAGTTCTTC
d_gene: .; v_gene: TRBV12-3/TRBV12-4; abundance: .; len: 14; j_gene: TRBJ1-3; CDR3aa: CASSSGSAGNTIYF; CDR3nt: TGTGCCAGCAGTTCAGGGTCGGCTGGAAACACCATATATTTT
d_gene: .; v_gene: TRBV10-2; abundance: medium-sized; len: 14; j_gene: TRBJ1-2; CDR3aa: CASSESGRPYGYTF; CDR3nt: TGCGCCAGCAGTGAGTCTGGAAGGCCCTATGGCTACACCTTC
d_gene: TRBD1; v_gene: TRBV20-1; abundance: .; len: 15; j_gene: TRBJ2-1; CDR3aa: CSARDRGQGFNEQFF; CDR3nt: TGCAGTGCTAGAGATCGGGGACAGGGTTTCAATGAGCAGTTCTTC
d_gene: .; v_gene: TRBV30; abundance: .; len: 13; j_gene: TRBJ1-2; CDR3aa: CAWSTPGGYGYTF; CDR3nt: TGTGCCTGGAGTACCCCTGGGGGCTATGGCTACACCTTC
d_gene: .; v_gene: TRBV10-1; abundance: medium-sized; len: 17; j_gene: TRBJ2-1; CDR3aa: CASPGGNTVAKNNEQFF; CDR3nt: TGCGCCTCCCCTGGCGGCAACACCGTAGCTAAAAACAATGAGCAGTTCTTC
d_gene: TRBD1; v_gene: TRBV3-1; abundance: many; len: 15; j_gene: TRBJ2-3; CDR3aa: CASSQPGGLTDTQYF; CDR3nt: TGTGCCAGCAGCCAGCCAGGGGGCCTCACAGATACGCAGTATTTT
d_gene: TRBD2; v_gene: TRBV28; abundance: few; len: 14; j_gene: TRBJ2-7; CDR3aa: CASSPPGGGYEQYF; CDR3nt: TGTGCCAGCAGTCCCCCGGGAGGGGGCTACGAGCAGTACTTC
d_gene: .; v_gene: TRBV12-3/TRBV12-4; abundance: few; len: 14; j_gene: TRBJ2-5; CDR3aa: CASVRGGLAETQYF; CDR3nt: TGTGCCAGCGTTAGGGGGGGCCTTGCGGAGACCCAGTACTTC
d_gene: .; v_gene: TRBV18; abundance: once; len: 15; j_gene: TRBJ2-1; CDR3aa: CASSPPPGSYNEQFF; CDR3nt: TGTGCCAGCTCACCACCTCCGGGCTCCTACAATGAGCAGTTCTTC
d_gene: .; v_gene: TRBV20-1; abundance: .; len: 13; j_gene: TRBJ1-1; CDR3aa: CSARRGFDTEAFF; CDR3nt: TGCAGTGCTAGAAGGGGATTTGACACTGAAGCTTTCTTT
d_gene: .; v_gene: TRBV4-1; abundance: few; len: 19; j_gene: TRBJ2-2; CDR3aa: CASSQENYAPGHFTGELFF; CDR3nt: TGCGCCAGCAGCCAAGAGAATTACGCCCCGGGACACTTCACCGGGGAGCTGTTTTTT
d_gene: TRBD2; v_gene: TRBV14; abundance: .; len: 16; j_gene: TRBJ2-1; CDR3aa: CASSRGRMGAYNEQFF; CDR3nt: TGTGCCAGCAGCCGCGGGAGGATGGGGGCTTACAATGAGCAGTTCTTC
d_gene: .; v_gene: TRBV5-1; abundance: .; len: 15; j_gene: TRBJ1-2; CDR3aa: CASSREAAANYCYTF; CDR3nt: TGCGCCAGCAGCCGGGAGGCAGCAGCTAACTATTGCTACACCTTC
d_gene: .; v_gene: TRBV4-1; abundance: many; len: 14; j_gene: TRBJ1-1; CDR3aa: CASSLERPLAEAFF; CDR3nt: TGCGCCAGCAGCCTGGAGCGACCACTGGCTGAAGCTTTCTTT
d_gene: .; v_gene: TRBV6-1; abundance: few; len: 12; j_gene: TRBJ1-2; CDR3aa: CASSEGYYGYTF; CDR3nt: TGTGCCAGCAGTGAAGGCTACTATGGCTACACCTTC
d_gene: TRBD1; v_gene: TRBV7-3; abundance: .; len: 13; j_gene: TRBJ2-1; CDR3aa: CASRTGDGNEQFF; CDR3nt: TGTGCCAGCAGGACAGGGGACGGGAATGAGCAGTTCTTC
d_gene: .; v_gene: TRBV28; abundance: .; len: 14; j_gene: TRBJ1-2; CDR3aa: CASRQTATNYGYTF; CDR3nt: TGTGCCAGCAGACAGACAGCCACTAACTATGGCTACACCTTC